The 18 T cell receptor beta chains listed next were all sequenced from one sample in a study of Graves' ophthalmopathy and Graves' hyperthyroidism. Amplifying from RNA transcripts, the study obtained TCR beta CDR3 regions. HTBI primers were used in a first-round RT-PCR, which preceded a second-round multiplex PCR. TCRdb processed the multiplex PCR reads anew with MiXCR; each CDR3 protein has one entry. The sample contains about 230,000 distinct CDR3 sequences, approximately 42% of which appear only once. Sequenced material: peripheral blood. The receptors derive from an adult man with Graves' ophthalmopathy.

Concerning this clonotype itself: A read error may account for a junction end that differs from germline. This sequence joins TRBV7-9 and TRBJ2-5, with 7 bases identical to TRBD1. The V gene's germline CDR1 is SEHNR and CDR2 FQNEAQ (reference sequence). The CDR3 extends over 16 amino acids. CDR3 residues: CASSPILTGLQEAQYF. CDR3 DNA: TGTGCCAGCAGCCCTATATTGACAGGGTTACAAGAGGCCCAGTACTTC. The full variable domain, with the rest looked up from reference TRBV7-9 and TRBJ2-5, is DTGVSQNPRHKITKRGQNVTFRCDPISEHNRLYWYRQTLGQGPEFLTYFQNEAQLEKSRLLSDRFSAERPKGSFSTLEIQRTEQGDSAMYLCASSPILTGLQEAQYFGPGTRLLVL.

The rearrangement uses TRBV12-3 or TRBV12-4 and TRBJ2-7; D is undetermined. The CDR3 consists of 13 residues. V was trimmed by 3 bases and J by 3 bases, leaving 9 bases between them. CDR3 sequence (DNA): TGTGCCAGCAGTTTCACTACAGACTACGAGCAGTACTTC. Residues: CASSFTTDYEQYF.

This chain links TRBV20-1 with TRBJ2-7; no firm D call. The ends were cut back, 6 bases at V and 0 bases at J, with 9 bases in the middle. The CDR3 is 12 amino acids. CDR1 DFQATT and CDR2 SNEGSKA come from the germline V gene (reference sequence). The CDR3 spells CSAELDSYEQYF. In nucleotides, the CDR3 is TGCAGTGCCGAGCTCGACTCCTACGAGCAGTACTTC.

In this sample, this clonotype turned up a few times. This rearrangement joins TRBV29-1 to TRBJ1-1, with unresolved D. CDR3 length: 12 residues. V dropped 4 bases and J dropped 4 bases, with 10 bases sitting between them. Germline lookup yields CDR1 SQVTM and CDR2 ANQGSEA. CDR3 protein: CSVVRQATEAFF. DNA for the CDR3: TGCAGCGTTGTTAGGCAGGCCACTGAAGCTTTCTTT.

In this sample, this clonotype turned up a few times. V gene TRBV9 combines with J gene TRBJ2-7; 10 bases agree with TRBD2. Germline V CDR1 and CDR2: SGDLS, YYNGEE. This CDR3 is 14 amino acids long. Unmatched junction bases numbered 4, after V lost 5 bases and J lost 2 bases. The CDR3 coding sequence is TGTGCCAGCAGTCCTAGCGGGAGCACCTACGAGCAGTACTTC. Translating gives CASSPSGSTYEQYF.

CDR3 amino acids: CASSPRTNTEAFF. Written as DNA, the CDR3 is TGCGCCAGCAGCCCACGAACGAACACTGAAGCTTTCTTT. The V call is TRBV5-1, the J call TRBJ1-1; the D is unclear. The V gene's germline CDR1 is SGHRS and CDR2 YFSETQ. This CDR3 is 13 amino acids long. Trimming cost V 4 bases and J 1 base, with 8 bases left between them.

The V call is TRBV9, the J call TRBJ1-2; D gene ambiguous. Germline values: CDR1 SGDLS, CDR2 YYNGEE. The CDR3 has 13 residues. Trimming cost V 3 bases and J 2 bases, with 8 bases left between them. CDR3 in DNA: TGTGCCAGCAGCGCACCGGGGAACTATGGCTACACCTTC. Translated: CASSAPGNYGYTF.

This chain joins TRBV12-5 and TRBJ1-1, with TRBD1 matching 12 bases. The CDR3 is made up of 16 amino acids. With 0 bases clipped from V and 6 bases from J, the junction kept 5 bases outside the gene matches. Looked up from germline, CDR1 is LGHNT and CDR2 is FRNRAP. The CDR3 coding sequence is TGTGCTAGTGGTTTGGTATGGGGACAGGGGGCCGCTGAAGCTTTCTTT. This gives the protein CASGLVWGQGAAEAFF.

The chain combines TRBV29-1 with TRBJ1-1; D might be TRBD1 (5 bases). In germline, CDR1 is SQVTM, CDR2 ANQGSEA. V lost 6 bases and J 1 base, leaving 12 bases between the germline ends. This CDR3 is built from 13 residues. In DNA, the CDR3 is TGCAGCGTGGGGGACTTGGGGAACACTGAAGCTTTCTTT. Translation gives CSVGDLGNTEAFF.

Here the CDR3 reads CASGDPDPNSPLHF. CDR3 sequence (DNA): TGTGCCAGCGGCGACCCAGACCCAAATTCACCCCTCCACTTT. This sequence joins TRBV9 and TRBJ1-6; D is ambiguous. V lost 7 bases, J lost 7 bases, and 15 bases lay in between. The CDR3 loop spans 14 amino acids. The V gene's germline CDR1 is SGDLS and CDR2 YYNGEE.

This clonotype has a handful of counts. V usage is TRBV5-1 and J usage is TRBJ2-2; D not resolved. The CDR3 runs 14 residues. Deletions cut 0 bases from V and 4 bases from J, with 7 bases between. Germline CDR1 SGHRS, CDR2 YFSETQ. As DNA, the CDR3 is TGCGCCAGCAGCTTGGCTGGGTTCACCGGGGAGCTGTTTTTT. This translates into CASSLAGFTGELFF.

The rearrangement joins TRBV19 to TRBJ2-7; D remains ambiguous. V was pared by 7 bases and J by 0 bases, with 10 bases between. This CDR3 region has 13 residues. Germline V CDR1 and CDR2: LNHDA, SQIVND (reference sequence). As DNA, the CDR3 is TGTGCCAGTAAAAACCAGAGCTCCTACGAGCAGTACTTC. It is translated as CASKNQSSYEQYF.

J is TRBJ1-3 and V is TRBV7-2; the match to TRBD1 covers 8 bases. The J segment lost 8 bases and the V segment lost 5 bases, leaving 17 bases of the junction unmatched. The CDR3 runs 17 residues. Germline CDR1 reads SGHTA; CDR2 reads FQGNSA. This CDR3 is CASSRAGGGGYGYTIYF. CDR3 DNA sequence: TGTGCCAGCAGCCGAGCAGGGGGCGGGGGCTATGGCTACACCATATATTTT. The full variable domain, rest sourced from reference TRBV7-2 and TRBJ1-3, is GAGVSQSPSNKVTEKGKDVELRCDPISGHTALYWYRQSLGQGLEFLIYFQGNSAPDKSGLPSDRFSAERTGGSVSTLTIQRTQQEDSAVYLCASSRAGGGGYGYTIYFGEGSWLTVV.

Note on this clonotype: In this CDR3 the conserved last residue, phenylalanine or tryptophan, is missing, so a read error is likely. V gene TRBV20-1 combines with J gene TRBJ2-7; maybe TRBD2 (5 bases). The germline gives CDR1 DFQATT, CDR2 SNEGSKA (reference sequence). Trimming cost V 4 bases and J 9 bases, with 13 bases left between them. CDR3 length: 11 amino acids. CDR3 coding DNA: TGCAGTGCTATGGAAGCCCGGGGGCAGTACTAC. As protein: CSAMEARGQYY.

The genes are TRBV5-8 and TRBJ2-7, with 10 bases fitting TRBD1. Trimming cost V 4 bases and J 5 bases; bases outside gene matches: 6. CDR3 length equals 14 residues. Germline values: CDR1 SGHTS, CDR2 YDEGEE. CDR3 coding DNA: TGTGCCAGCAGCCATTGGGACAGGGGCAACGAGCAGTACTTC. The encoded protein is CASSHWDRGNEQYF.

The sample holds one count of this clonotype. The chain has TRBV12-3 or TRBV12-4 and TRBJ1-4, with D perhaps TRBD1 (6 bases). Between the trimmed V and J ends, which lost 3 bases and 4 bases, there was a span of 15 bases. CDR3 length equals 16 residues. The CDR3 DNA reads as TGTGCCAGCAGTTTCCTTAGGGGGGCGGGTAATGAAAAACTGTTTTTT. Translated: CASSFLRGAGNEKLFF.

This rearrangement joins TRBV29-1 to TRBJ2-5; a possible D gene is TRBD1 (5 bases). Matching the DNA end better, TRBJ2-1 makes the J call doubtful. The germline V gene has CDR1 SQVTM and CDR2 ANQGSEA. This CDR3 contains 13 residues. This CDR3 is CSVDRESGNEQFF. The CDR3 DNA reads as TGCAGCGTTGACAGGGAATCGGGCAATGAGCAGTTCTTC.

This clonotype has at least ten counts. This chain joins TRBV7-8 and TRBJ2-5, with D perhaps assigned TRBD1 or TRBD2 (5 bases each). The germline CDR1 and CDR2 sequences are SGHVS and FQNEAQ. The CDR3 totals 13 residues. The ends were cut back, 5 bases at V and 5 bases at J, with 12 bases in the middle. The CDR3 is CASSIRDDETQYF. The DNA of the CDR3 is TGTGCCAGCAGCATCCGGGACGATGAGACCCAGTACTTC.